Presented here are 15 T cell receptor beta chains from one specimen sequenced in a study of tumor-infiltrating lymphocytes in primary liver carcinoma. It was from roughly 20-30 mg of unsorted bulk tissue that RNA and DNA were co-extracted. TCR beta cDNA came from around 500 ng total RNA, primed with a constant-region primer. For TCR beta, libraries were produced by three nested multiplex PCR rounds using slightly modified ARM-PCR. A C-beta reverse primer and TRBV1-TRBV30 forward primers served in each of the first two PCR rounds, at about 10 cycles apiece. TCRdb re-derived calls from the multiplex PCR reads in MiXCR, one entry per CDR3 protein. The data show about 97,000 distinct CDR3 sequences, 65% to 75% seen once. The sample was liver tumor tissue from sampling region 2. Subset meaning: tumor region T2, inferior pole. The receptor source for this set is a woman aged 55-69 years with primary liver carcinoma and hepatitis B virus infection.

As for this clonotype: A junction boundary mismatches the germline segment, possibly from a read error. This chain uses TRBV5-6 with TRBJ2-3, with TRBD2 matching over 8 bases. The germline V gene has CDR1 SGHDT and CDR2 YYEEEE. This CDR3 region has 17 residues. This chain's CDR3 is CSSCGRSGSFHTDMQYF. DNA of the CDR3: TGTTCCAGCTGCGGACGAAGCGGGAGCTTTCACACAGATATGCAGTATTTT.

With respect to this clonotype: One junction end does not reproduce the germline sequence, and a read error may be involved. The chain uses TRBV11-2 and TRBJ2-2; no reliable D call. The germline V gene encodes CDR1 SGHAT and CDR2 FQNNGV. The CDR3 is 13 residues long. In DNA form, the CDR3 reads TGTGCCGGCAGCTTAGATATGACTGTGGAGCTGTTTTTT. Protein sequence: CAGSLDMTVELFF.

On this clonotype itself: At one of its ends the junction is not consistent with the germline gene, which may arise from a read error. V gene TRBV11-3 combines with J gene TRBJ2-3; tentative D call: TRBD2 (6 bases). Germline V gene sequence: CDR1 SGHNT, CDR2 YENEEA. The CDR3 runs to 14 residues. CDR3 amino acids: CASSFYSGTDMQYF. The CDR3 region has the DNA TGTGCCAGCAGCTTCTATAGCGGAACAGATATGCAGTATTTT.

Note on this clonotype: Sequence at one end of the junction differs from germline and may be a read error. The chain recombines TRBV29-1 with TRBJ2-5; perhaps TRBD1 as D (5 bases). This CDR3 has 11 amino acids. The germline V gene encodes CDR1 SQVTM and CDR2 ANQGSEA. The CDR3 sequence: CSGEGVETQYF. Here the CDR3 DNA reads TGCAGCGGGGAAGGGGTCGAGACCCAGTACTTT.

The gene calls are TRBV6-5 and TRBJ1-5; D is perhaps TRBD1 (5 bases). V lost 2 bases to trimming and J lost 9 bases, with 11 bases between them. The CDR3 is 13 amino acids. CDR1 is MNHEY, CDR2 SVGAGI, per germline. CDR3 in amino acids: CASSYAGGLPQHF. The CDR3 coding sequence is TGTGCCAGCAGTTACGCGGGGGGTTTGCCCCAGCATTTT.

About this clonotype: The conserved closing phenylalanine or tryptophan is absent in this CDR3, likely reflecting a read error. Because the CDR3's place on the DNA is in doubt, the DNA is left out and the CDR3 is given as listed by TCRdb. This chain joins TRBV11-2 and TRBJ2-4. The CDR3 spans 13 residues, counting both ends. Germline V gene sequence: CDR1 SGHAT, CDR2 FQNNGV. This chain's CDR3 is CANSLEPKNIQYS.

V and J are TRBV28 and TRBJ2-5, with D hard to call. CDR1 and CDR2 from the germline V gene are MDHEN and SYDVKM. V lost 5 bases and J lost 5, with 21 bases in between. CDR3 length: 16 amino acids. CDR3 DNA: TGTGCCAGCAGTCGAGCCATACGGACGTTAAAGGAGACCCAGTACTTC. This encodes CASSRAIRTLKETQYF.

Ten or more counts support this clonotype. J is TRBJ2-3 and V is TRBV29-1; possible D gene TRBD2, 6 bases. Trimming took 3 bases from V and 4 from J, leaving 23 bases between them. In germline, CDR1 is SQVTM, CDR2 ANQGSEA. The CDR3 sequence is 17 residues long. The CDR3: CSVEGGLASLGSDTQYF. CDR3 in DNA: TGCAGCGTTGAGGGGGGTCTAGCGTCGTTGGGCTCAGATACGCAGTATTTT.

In the case of this clonotype: The junction does not match germline at one end; this may be a read error. The chain joins TRBV11-2 to TRBJ2-1; the match to TRBD2 covers 12 bases. Germline assignment: CDR1 SGHAT and CDR2 FQNNGV. The CDR3 spans 13 residues. The CDR3 DNA reads as TGTGCCAGCATCTGGACTAGCGGGACAGAGCAATTCTTC. This encodes CASIWTSGTEQFF. The complete variable domain, with remaining parts taken from reference TRBV11-2 and TRBJ2-1, reads EAGVAQSPRYKIIEKRQSVAFWCNPISGHATLYWYQQILGQGPKLLIQFQNNGVVDDSQLPKDRFSAERLKGVDSTLKIQPAKLEDSAVYLCASIWTSGTEQFFGPGTRLTVL.

About this clonotype: A junction end diverges from the germline sequence, so it may reflect a read error. The rearrangement links TRBV5-5 to TRBJ2-3; no firm D call. The germline V gene has CDR1 SGHKS and CDR2 YYEKEE (reference sequence). The CDR3 is 14 amino acids. CDR3 nucleotides: TGTGCCAGCAGCTTGGCTAAGGGTACGAATACGCGGTATTTT. Its protein is CASSLAKGTNTRYF.

Points on this clonotype: A clone one base away is much larger, so this may be a read error. The chain is built from TRBV7-9 and TRBJ1-2, with 7 nucleotides matching TRBD1. The CDR3 runs to 14 residues. After removal of 3 bases from V and 8 bases from J, the junction contained 9 bases not matched to a gene. The germline gives CDR1 SEHNR, CDR2 FQNEAQ (reference sequence). CDR3 region: CASSLAQRQGGYTF. Written as DNA, the CDR3 is TGTGCCAGCAGCTTGGCCCAGAGACAGGGCGGCTACACCTTC.

A note on this clonotype: It may be a read error: a sequence one base away is much more abundant. The V call is TRBV5-1, the J call TRBJ2-1, with a possible D match to TRBD1 (6 bases). Germline V gives CDR1 SGHRS, CDR2 YFSETQ. The length of the CDR3 is 14 residues. CDR3 in amino acids: CASSFPSRGNKQFF. In nucleotides, the CDR3 is TGCGCCAGCAGCTTCCCTAGCAGGGGCAATAAGCAGTTCTTC.

Notes on this clonotype: One end of the junction does not line up with germline, which may come from a read error. V usage is TRBV11-2 and J usage is TRBJ2-6, with D tentatively TRBD1 (5 bases). Germline loops: CDR1 SGHAT, CDR2 FQNNGV. The CDR3 is made up of 15 amino acids. The CDR3 loop is CASSSKQAGANVLTF. DNA of the CDR3: TGTGCCAGCAGCTCTAAACAGGCTGGAGCCAACGTCCTGACTTTC.

Regarding this clonotype: Germline and junction disagree at one end, which may indicate a read error. The chain joins TRBV29-1 to TRBJ1-2; D perhaps matches TRBD1 (6 bases). Germline V gene lookup returns CDR1 SQVTM and CDR2 ANQGSEA. The CDR3 runs 12 residues. The CDR3, as DNA: TGCAACGTTGATGACAGGAGCTATGGCTACACCTTC. Translation gives CNVDDRSYGYTF.

A note on this clonotype: It may be a read error: a sequence one base away is much more abundant. The chain carries TRBV28 and TRBJ2-7; D uncertain. The length of the CDR3 is 13 residues. V was cut by 7 bases and J by 3 bases, with 13 bases left in between. Germline values: CDR1 MDHEN, CDR2 SYDVKM. DNA of the CDR3: TGTGCCAGCACCCTCGGGCCCCACTACGAGCAGTACTTC. Its translation is CASTLGPHYEQYF. The variable domain in full, with the rest retrieved from reference TRBV28 and TRBJ2-7, is DVKVTQSSRYLVKRTGEKVFLECVQDMDHENMFWYRQDPGLGLRLIYFSYDVKMKEKGDIPEGYSVSREKKERFSLILESASTNQTSMYLCASTLGPHYEQYFGPGTRLTVT.